This TCR beta chain was captured by sequencing in a study of graft-versus-host responses after intestinal transplantation. Study background: All recipients got anti-thymocyte globulin induction, then tacrolimus and steroids for about three years.

A remark on this clone: Antigen unknown. One end of the junction does not line up with germline, which may come from a read error.

The study, taken as a whole, reports: Peak GvH clone levels in circulation were associated with early post-transplant HvG declines. Marrow from the recipient contained GvH clones, some of which had appeared first in ileum or blood.

Clones were read by immunoSEQ multiplex PCR, and TCRdb kept only the in-frame ones, dropping some. The sample lists just under 90,000 clones; around four fifths were seen once. This CDR3 is built from 12 residues. Germline V lookup: CDR1 GTSNPN, CDR2 SVGIG (reference sequence). The sequence was collected from a human donor who received an intestinal transplant. The sample was unstimulated CD8+ T cells sorted from spleen or lymph node cells, taken before intestinal transplant. The chain links TRBV30 to TRBJ2-1; D gene unclear. The CDR3 region is CAWSLSHNEQFF. The CDR3 coding sequence is TGTGCCTGGAGTCTCTCCCACAATGAGCAGTTCTTC.